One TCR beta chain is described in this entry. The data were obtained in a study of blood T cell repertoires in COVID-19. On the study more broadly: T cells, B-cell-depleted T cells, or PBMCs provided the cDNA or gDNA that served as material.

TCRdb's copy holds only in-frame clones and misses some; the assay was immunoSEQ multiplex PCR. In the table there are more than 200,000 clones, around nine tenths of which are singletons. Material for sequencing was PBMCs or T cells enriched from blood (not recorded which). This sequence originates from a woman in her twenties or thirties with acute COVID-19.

The CDR3 DNA follows: TGCAGTGCCGAGAGGACCGGGGAGCTGTTTTTT. Encoded protein: CSAERTGELFF. This chain uses TRBV20-1 with TRBJ2-2; D is uncertain. Germline V CDR1 and CDR2: DFQATT, SNEGSKA (reference sequence). V lost 6 bases and J 5 bases, leaving 7 bases between the germline ends. This CDR3 is built from 11 residues.